The table lists the clone carrying this T cell receptor (beta chain) with a few counts. This sample also contains other DNA sequences that code for the same CDR3. V was cut by 0 bases and J by 7 bases, with 13 bases left in between. The CDR3 sequence is 14 residues long. Germline V CDR1 and CDR2: GTSNPN, SVGIG (reference sequence). This sample was included in a study of CD8+ T cells in alopecia areata. Extraction of RNA preceded its reverse transcription into cDNA, which served as the sequencing template. The data were produced by immunoSEQ multiplex PCR, yet TCRdb's version contains in-frame clones alone and is incomplete. This sample carries roughly 250,000 clones, around 67% of them seen once, and the ten largest clones take 0.95% to 1.5%.

This clonotype was obtained from a human donor with alopecia areata. Sequences were derived from CD4+ T cells sorted from blood, sampled at week 0. The V and J genes are TRBV30 and TRBJ1-5, with TRBD1 as a possible D gene (5 bases). The CDR3 loop reads CAWSVPAGSQPQHF. In DNA, the CDR3 is TGTGCCTGGAGTGTACCGGCAGGGAGCCAGCCCCAGCATTTT.